What follows are 25 T cell receptor beta chains derived from one specimen sequenced in a study of a mutant IDH1 vaccine in newly diagnosed glioma. Profiled with immunoSEQ multiplex PCR; TCRdb holds only in-frame clones, not every one. The data hold about 64,000 clones, with 65% to 85% observed a single time. Their recognized antigens are unknown. Time point denoted: week 11, during vaccination. The content of each vaccine dose was 300 ug of mutant IDH1 20-mer peptide, and topical imiquimod accompanied it. The sample consisted of PBMCs, taken from a glioma patient whose treatment included an IDH1 peptide vaccine. The receptor set was obtained from a woman aged 45-59 years with glioma.

J is TRBJ2-2 and V is TRBV4-3; the match to TRBD1 covers 8 bases. This CDR3 spans 17 amino acids. With V trimmed by 1 base and J by 6 bases, 10 bases remained unmatched. CDR1 and CDR2 (germline): LGHNA, YSLEER. CDR3 residues: CASSQAGAGGASGELFF. Here the CDR3 DNA reads TGCGCCAGCAGCCAAGCCGGGGCAGGGGGCGCGTCCGGGGAGCTGTTTTTT.

V and J are TRBV5-6 and TRBJ1-2; TRBD1 is a possible D gene (6 bases). The CDR3 length is 13 residues. V was shortened by 6 bases and J by 4 bases, with 13 bases between the two germline ends. Germline CDR1 is SGHDT and CDR2 is YYEEEE. The CDR3 is CASTSGTTYGYTF. The DNA for the CDR3 is TGTGCCAGCACTTCCGGGACAACCTATGGCTACACCTTC.

This chain joins TRBV19 and TRBJ1-1; TRBD1 agrees at 12 bases. With 6 bases clipped from V and 6 bases from J, the junction kept 8 bases outside the gene matches. This CDR3 has 15 residues. CDR1 is LNHDA and CDR2 is SQIVND in the germline V gene (reference sequence). The CDR3: CASRSGTGGVAEAFF. The CDR3 nucleotides are TGTGCCAGTAGATCCGGGACAGGGGGCGTCGCTGAAGCTTTCTTT.

About this clone: The junction departs from the called germline gene at one end, perhaps through a read error. The V and J genes are TRBV7-9 and TRBJ2-7; D remains unclear. Germline CDR1 SEHNR, CDR2 FQNEAQ (reference sequence). The CDR3 is made up of 8 amino acids. Here the CDR3 reads CASSLFGF. The CDR3 bases are TGTGCCAGCAGCTTATTTGGGTTC.

This chain connects TRBV5-6 to TRBJ1-2; maybe TRBD1 (5 bases). The CDR3 length is 12 residues. CDR1 SGHDT and CDR2 YYEEEE come from the germline V gene. V lost 3 bases and J 8 bases, leaving 11 bases between the germline ends. This CDR3 reads CASSWGSRGYTF. CDR3 coding DNA: TGTGCCAGCAGCTGGGGGAGTAGAGGCTACACCTTC.

The gene calls are TRBV6-5 and TRBJ2-1, with 7 bases matching TRBD2. The CDR3 has 13 amino acids. Germline V gene data show CDR1 as MNHEY and CDR2 as SVGAGI. The ends lost 2 bases at V and 9 bases at J; junction bases unmatched: 4. The CDR3 protein is CASSYGRAGEQFF. The CDR3, as DNA: TGTGCCAGCAGTTACGGGAGGGCAGGTGAGCAGTTCTTC.

This clone was counted only a few times. The J gene is TRBJ1-1, the V gene TRBV2; tentative D call: TRBD1 (6 bases). The CDR3 consists of 12 residues. V lost 5 bases and J 9 bases, leaving 13 bases between the germline ends. Germline lookup yields CDR1 SNHLY and CDR2 FYNNEI. This CDR3 reads CASSLQGDQAFF. In nucleotides, the CDR3 is TGTGCCAGCAGTTTACAGGGAGACCAAGCTTTCTTT. The full variable domain, in which reference TRBV2 and TRBJ1-1 provide the parts outside the CDR3, is EPEVTQTPSHQVTQMGQEVILRCVPISNHLYFYWYRQILGQKVEFLVSFYNNEISEKSEIFDDQFSVERPDGSNFTLKIRSTKLEDSAMYFCASSLQGDQAFFGQGTRLTVV.

The rearrangement links TRBV5-1 to TRBJ2-3; D may be TRBD1 (5 bases). The germline V gene has CDR1 SGHRS and CDR2 YFSETQ. The V gene lost 3 bases and the J gene lost 3 bases, with 14 bases spanning the gap. CDR3 length: 15 amino acids. DNA of the CDR3: TGCGCCAGCAGCTCCGACAGATCGAGTACAGATACGCAGTATTTT. This translates into CASSSDRSSTDTQYF. Variable domain in full (rest from reference TRBV5-1 and TRBJ2-3): KAGVTQTPRYLIKTRGQQVTLSCSPISGHRSVSWYQQTPGQGLQFLFEYFSETQRNKGNFPGRFSGRQFSNSRSEMNVSTLELGDSALYLCASSSDRSSTDTQYFGPGTRLTVL.

The V and J genes are TRBV15 and TRBJ1-4; D unresolved. CDR1 is LNHNV and CDR2 is YYDKDF in the germline V gene (reference sequence). The CDR3 consists of 15 residues. The V gene lost 0 bases and the J gene lost 3 bases, with 8 bases spanning the gap. The CDR3 loop is CATSRDPYSNEKLFF. The DNA for the CDR3 is TGTGCCACCAGCAGAGATCCTTATTCTAATGAAAAACTGTTTTTT.

The V gene is TRBV7-2, the J gene TRBJ2-7; tentatively, D is TRBD2 (5 bases). Germline values: CDR1 SGHTA, CDR2 FQGNSA. The length of the CDR3 is 11 residues. The ends were cut back, 7 bases at V and 3 bases at J, with 7 bases in the middle. CDR3 nucleotide sequence: TGTGCCAGCACCGACTACTACGAGCAGTACTTC. As protein: CASTDYYEQYF.

J is TRBJ1-4 and V is TRBV6-1, with D hard to call. The germline V gene has CDR1 MNHNS and CDR2 SASEGT. Between the trimmed V and J ends, which lost 1 base and 8 bases, there was a span of 11 bases. The CDR3 is 14 residues long. Here the CDR3 reads CASSEGSVNEKLFF. The CDR3 DNA reads TGTGCCAGCAGTGAAGGGTCGGTAAACGAAAAACTGTTTTTT.

This clone came up once. The genes are TRBV18 and TRBJ2-2; 10 nucleotides align to TRBD2. The CDR3 sequence is 17 residues long. V trimming: 1 base; J trimming: 2 bases; junction bases outside the gene matches: 4. Germline V lookup: CDR1 KGHSH, CDR2 LQKENI. The CDR3 bases are TGTGCCAGCTCACCACTAGCGGGGGGCCTCAACACCGGGGAGCTGTTTTTT. Its protein product is CASSPLAGGLNTGELFF.

The chain has TRBV6-5 and TRBJ1-2; 9 nucleotides line up with TRBD1. V lost 5 bases to trimming and J lost 4 bases; unmatched junction nucleotides: 8. Germline CDR1 MNHEY, CDR2 SVGAGI. This CDR3 comprises 15 residues. CDR3 amino acids: CASSLIDRGGYGYTF. In DNA, the CDR3 is TGTGCCAGCAGTCTTATAGACAGGGGGGGCTATGGCTACACCTTC.

V gene TRBV27 combines with J gene TRBJ2-7, with TRBD1 matching over 12 bases. Germline trimming cut 3 bases from V and 6 bases from J; bases unmatched to any gene: 9. Germline CDR1 MNHEY, CDR2 SMNVEV (reference sequence). The CDR3 is 16 residues long. The CDR3 reads CASSFLLGQGAFEQYF. DNA for the CDR3: TGTGCCAGCAGTTTCCTCCTGGGACAGGGGGCATTCGAGCAGTACTTC.

The chain recombines TRBV9 with TRBJ2-4; D call uncertain. The germline V gene has CDR1 SGDLS and CDR2 YYNGEE. The V end was cut by 4 bases, the J end by 3 bases, with 20 bases between. The CDR3 runs to 17 residues. The CDR3 DNA sequence: TGTGCCAGCAGCCCCGTCCCCAGGTTGTATGACAAAAACATTCAGTACTTC. Amino acid sequence: CASSPVPRLYDKNIQYF.

This chain links TRBV5-6 with TRBJ1-1; no firm D call. The germline gives CDR1 SGHDT, CDR2 YYEEEE. The CDR3 has 14 amino acids. Trimming left V 2 bases short and J 10 bases short, with 18 bases between. The CDR3, as DNA: TGTGCCAGCAGCTTCCTTAGATCACGGGCCGTAGCTTTCTTT. It yields the protein CASSFLRSRAVAFF. The full variable domain, completed using reference TRBV5-6 and TRBJ1-1, is DAGVTQSPTHLIKTRGQQVTLRCSPKSGHDTVSWYQQALGQGPQFIFQYYEEEERQRGNFPDRFSGHQFPNYSSELNVNALLLGDSALYLCASSFLRSRAVAFFGQGTRLTVV.

The CDR3 coding sequence is TGTGCCAGCAGCAAATTAGGTGGGGGCCCGGGAGTCTATGGCTACACCTTC. Its protein is CASSKLGGGPGVYGYTF. The chain carries TRBV9 and TRBJ1-2, with a tentative D call TRBD1 (6 bases). Per germline, CDR1 SGDLS and CDR2 YYNGEE. This CDR3 is built from 17 residues. V lost 4 bases and J lost 4, with 23 bases in between.

The V call is TRBV6-1, the J call TRBJ1-2, with D possibly being TRBD1 (5 bases). V was cut by 6 bases and J by 4 bases, with 12 bases left in between. This CDR3 contains 13 residues. The germline CDR1 and CDR2 sequences are MNHNS and SASEGT. The CDR3 here is CASSLGTVYGYTF. Here the CDR3 DNA reads TGTGCCAGCAGCCTCGGGACGGTCTATGGCTACACCTTC.

The rearrangement links TRBV7-8 to TRBJ1-5; D gene uncertain. The length of the CDR3 is 13 residues. Germline CDR1 and CDR2: SGHVS and FQNEAQ. Trimming took off 4 bases at V and 4 bases at J, with 8 bases between the two ends. Here the CDR3 reads CASSSGGNQPQHF. As DNA, the CDR3 is TGTGCCAGCAGCTCCGGCGGTAATCAGCCCCAGCATTTT.

V usage is TRBV14 and J usage is TRBJ2-5; D could derive from TRBD1 or TRBD2 (5 bases each). Germline CDR1 reads SGHDN; CDR2 reads FVKESK. CDR3 length: 15 residues. V was shortened by 2 bases and J by 5 bases, with 15 bases between the two germline ends. The chain's CDR3 is CASSQPLGTGETQYF. The DNA of the CDR3 is TGTGCCAGCAGCCAACCCCTGGGGACCGGTGAGACCCAGTACTTC.

This clone was recorded a few times. This chain uses TRBV30 with TRBJ1-1; D remains ambiguous. Looked up from germline, CDR1 is GTSNPN and CDR2 is SVGIG (reference sequence). Trimming removed 0 bases at V and 0 bases at J, with 8 bases between. This CDR3 is built from 14 residues. This CDR3 reads CAWSVAPLNTEAFF. The CDR3 nucleotides are TGTGCCTGGAGTGTAGCTCCCTTGAACACTGAAGCTTTCTTT.

This clone is labeled as medium-sized. The chain has TRBV4-1 and TRBJ1-4; D call uncertain. Germline loops: CDR1 MGHRA, CDR2 YSYEKL. The CDR3 is made up of 12 amino acids. V was trimmed by 1 base and J by 7 bases, leaving 4 bases between them. The CDR3 is CASSQAGEKLFF. The CDR3 nucleotides read TGCGCCAGCAGCCAAGCTGGTGAAAAACTGTTTTTT.

The V and J genes are TRBV5-1 and TRBJ2-3; D unclear. The germline V gene has CDR1 SGHRS and CDR2 YFSETQ. Trimming removed 7 bases at V and 5 bases at J, with 8 bases between. The CDR3 contains 11 residues. Here the CDR3 reads CASAAQDTQYF. CDR3 sequence (DNA): TGCGCCAGCGCGGCCCAAGATACGCAGTATTTT.

The chain joins TRBV28 to TRBJ2-7; 11 bases are a match to TRBD1. This CDR3 region has 15 residues. Trimming at V came to 5 bases and at J to 2 bases, leaving 5 bases not matched to a gene. The germline CDR1 and CDR2 sequences are MDHEN and SYDVKM. The CDR3 DNA follows: TGTGCCAGCAGTCTAGGGACAGGGGGTACCTACGAGCAGTACTTC. As protein: CASSLGTGGTYEQYF.

This sequence joins TRBV10-3 and TRBJ2-4; 7 positions agree with TRBD1. The germline gives CDR1 ENHRY, CDR2 SYGVKD. The CDR3 extends over 16 amino acids. V lost 3 bases and J lost 5; bases outside the gene matches: 10. For the CDR3, the DNA is TGTGCCATCAGTGAAGAAAGGGGGCCCCTGGAAAACATTCAGTACTTC. It translates to CAISEERGPLENIQYF.